This TCR beta chain was recorded in a study of T cells after somatic rescue of genetic block. J gave up 0 bases and V 5 bases, and 11 bases lay outside the gene matches. Germline V gene lookup returns CDR1 MNHEY and CDR2 SMNVEV (reference sequence). The CDR3 runs to 17 residues. Libraries were prepared by immunoSEQ multiplex PCR; TCRdb keeps only in-frame clonotypes and omits some of them. The data show 88,000 or so clones, around 90% seen once. The rearrangement joins TRBV27 to TRBJ1-2; TRBD1 agrees at 8 bases. Sequences were obtained from peripheral blood mononuclear cells (PBMCs). The TCR originated in a woman aged 18-30 years. The CDR3 DNA sequence: TGTGCCAGCAGTCCAAGGACAGGGAAGGGAGCTAACTATGGCTACACCTTC. Protein sequence: CASSPRTGKGANYGYTF.